These T cell receptor beta chains were read from a single sample in a study of T cell responses to AZD1222 COVID-19 vaccine. The table came from immunoSEQ multiplex PCR; TCRdb's copy has only in-frame clones and leaves some out. The sample lists 120,000 to 150,000 clones, over 75% seen once, with 5% to 6.5% in the top ten. The material was peripheral blood, obtained 28 days after the second dose of the MenACWY control vaccine. The receptors were gathered from an adult who received the MenACWY meningococcal vaccine as a control. The CDR3 runs from the conserved cysteine through the conserved F or W. D genes are given only for firm matches. Clone size, where shown, is once, few, many, or a class for clones that have expanded.

TRBJ1-6 TRBV10-3 NA NA TGTGCCATCAGTGAAATTAGGTTGGATGTGCCCCTCCACTTT CAISEIRLDVPLHF
TRBJ2-7 TRBV11-2 TRBD1 NA TGTGCCAGCAGCCTTTCTAGACCCGACAGGGTGGCCTACGAGCAGTACTTC CASSLSRPDRVAYEQYF
TRBJ1-1 TRBV11-2 NA NA TGTGCCAGCAGCTTCTTCGGGGTAGGCACTGAAGCTTTCTTT CASSFFGVGTEAFF
TRBJ1-6 TRBV28 TRBD1 NA TGTGCCACTCCGGGACAGGGGAATAATTCACCCCTCCACTTT CATPGQGNNSPLHF
TRBJ2-7 TRBV19 TRBD1 NA TGTGCCAGTATGACCACGGACAGGGGCGGCTACGAGCAGTACTTC CASMTTDRGGYEQYF
TRBJ1-2 TRBV6-5 TRBD1 NA TGTGCCAGCACCCGGGACAGTTATGGCTACACCTTC CASTRDSYGYTF
TRBJ2-3 TRBV11-2 NA NA TGTGCCAGCACCTCCCCTAGAATCCCAGATACGCAGTATTTT CASTSPRIPDTQYF
TRBJ2-3 TRBV6-2/TRBV6-3 TRBD2 NA TGTGCCAGCAGTTACAGCGGGGGGGCCACAGATACGCAGTATTTT CASSYSGGATDTQYF
TRBJ2-7 TRBV2 NA NA TGTGCCAGCAGTGAAGGGGTGACAACGGGGTACTTC CASSEGVTTGYF
TRBJ1-1 TRBV19 NA NA TGTGCCAGTAGTATGTGGGGCAGGTCGGGGAACACTGAAGCTTTCTTT CASSMWGRSGNTEAFF
TRBJ2-3 TRBV4-1 NA NA TGCGCCAGCAGCCAACTAGCCTCCGCAGATACGCAGTATTTT CASSQLASADTQYF
TRBJ1-2 TRBV30 TRBD1 once TGTGCCTCAGGGACAGGGGACTATGGCTACACCTTC CASGTGDYGYTF
TRBJ2-6 TRBV4-1 NA NA TGCGCCAGCAGCCAAGGAGGGGCTGGGGCCAACGTCCTGACTTTC CASSQGGAGANVLTF
TRBJ1-1 TRBV7-6 TRBD1 NA TGTGCCAGCAGCTTTCTACAGGGGGACACTGAAGCTTTCTTT CASSFLQGDTEAFF
TRBJ2-1 TRBV19 TRBD2 NA TGTGCCAGTAGTATACGGCTAGCGGGCCCCAATGAGCAGTTCTTC CASSIRLAGPNEQFF
TRBJ1-2 TRBV28 NA NA TGTGCCAGCAGTTTATCAGGGAGCTATGGCTACACCTTC CASSLSGSYGYTF
TRBJ2-7 TRBV6-5 NA once TGTGCCAGCAGCCGTAGCGCCGACTACGAGCAGTACTTC CASSRSADYEQYF
TRBJ1-5 TRBV28 NA NA TGTGCCAGCAGTTCATATAGCAATCAGCCCCAGCATTTT CASSSYSNQPQHF
TRBJ2-5 TRBV19 NA NA TGTGCCAGTAGCAGGGAGGGGGGGCTTTCGGGACGAGAGACCCAGTACTTC CASSREGGLSGRETQYF